Listed below are T cell receptor beta chains from one sample, sequenced in a study of T-cell memory formation after mild COVID-19. TCRdb ran MiXCR on the 5' RACE reads and lists one entry per CDR3 protein. The sample includes some 120,000 distinct CDR3 sequences, about 15% of them seen just once. The sequenced sample was PBMCs or a T cell subset sorted from them (not recorded which). Receptor source: a young man who had mild COVID-19 (a few samples of this study predate the infection). Cell type and time point are not known. The CDR3 runs from the conserved cysteine through the conserved F or W. D genes are given only for firm matches. For some rows the clone size is stated as once, few or many, or as a class when expanded; others skip it.

j_call	clone_size	d_call	v_call	cdr3_aa	cdr3_nt
TRBJ1-1	-	-	TRBV2	CASRGDGPKAFF	TGTGCCAGCAGGGGGGACGGACCTAAAGCTTTCTTT
TRBJ1-5	-	TRBD1	TRBV20-1	CSAPRDSSDQPQHF	TGCAGTGCGCCCCGGGACAGCAGTGATCAGCCCCAGCATTTT
TRBJ1-1	few	-	TRBV7-2	CASSLTSGGITEAFF	TGTGCCAGCAGCTTAACCTCCGGGGGAATCACTGAAGCTTTCTTT
TRBJ1-5	few	TRBD1	TRBV2	CASSDTQGWNQPQHF	TGTGCCAGCAGTGACACACAGGGGTGGAATCAGCCCCAGCATTTT
TRBJ2-1	few	-	TRBV2	CASSRDLRIKNEQFF	TGTGCCAGCAGCCGGGACCTTCGTATCAAGAATGAGCAGTTCTTC
TRBJ2-5	-	-	TRBV10-3	CAIMADQETQYF	TGTGCCATCATGGCGGACCAAGAGACCCAGTACTTC
TRBJ2-3	-	-	TRBV9	CASSRSGGRNTDTQYF	TGTGCCAGCAGCCGTTCTGGGGGCCGCAACACAGATACGCAGTATTTT
TRBJ2-2	few	-	TRBV9	CASSMGPANTGELFF	TGTGCCAGCAGCATGGGGCCAGCGAACACCGGGGAGCTGTTTTTT
TRBJ2-3	-	TRBD2	TRBV20-1	CSARFTSGGPTDTQYF	TGCAGTGCTAGATTTACTAGCGGGGGGCCAACAGATACGCAGTATTTT
TRBJ2-3	many	TRBD2	TRBV6-6	CASSPSRGGSPDTQYF	TGTGCCAGCAGCCCCTCTCGGGGGGGCTCCCCAGATACGCAGTATTTT
TRBJ2-7	-	TRBD1	TRBV5-1	CASSYDRVVGEQYF	TGCGCCAGCAGCTACGACAGGGTGGTAGGCGAGCAGTACTTC
TRBJ1-5	few	-	TRBV4-1	CASSQAISQGTQPQHF	TGCGCCAGCAGCCAAGCAATTAGCCAGGGAACCCAGCCCCAGCATTTT
TRBJ1-4	few	-	TRBV7-9	CASSFSRTVNEKLFF	TGTGCCAGCAGCTTTTCGAGGACAGTTAATGAAAAACTGTTTTTT
TRBJ2-7	-	TRBD1	TRBV29-1	CSATRGTGAYEQYF	TGCAGCGCTACCCGGGGGACAGGGGCGTACGAGCAGTACTTC
TRBJ2-7	few	TRBD2	TRBV20-1	CSVSGGPYEQYF	TGCAGTGTTAGCGGGGGGCCCTACGAGCAGTACTTC
TRBJ2-7	few	TRBD2	TRBV14	CASSFGGRMALYEQYF	TGTGCCAGCAGCTTCGGGGGGAGGATGGCTTTATACGAGCAGTACTTC
TRBJ1-3	once	-	TRBV6-5	CASSDSSGNTIYF	TGTGCCAGCAGTGACAGCTCTGGAAACACCATATATTTT
TRBJ2-7	few	-	TRBV5-6	CASSFLSLGDLYSSYEQYF	TGTGCCAGCAGCTTCCTTTCACTGGGGGACCTGTATTCCTCCTACGAGCAGTACTTC
TRBJ2-2	few	-	TRBV14	CASSARQNTGELFF	TGTGCCAGCAGCGCCCGACAGAACACCGGGGAGCTGTTTTTT
TRBJ1-6	-	-	TRBV20-1	CSAIGAGLAPLHF	TGCAGTGCTATTGGGGCGGGTCTCGCACCCCTCCACTTT
TRBJ2-5	few	-	TRBV5-1	CASSKTRETQYF	TGCGCCAGCAGCAAGACCCGTGAGACCCAGTACTTC
TRBJ1-1	few	TRBD1	TRBV20-1	CSATPGQGGTEAFF	TGCAGTGCTACCCCGGGACAGGGAGGCACTGAAGCTTTCTTT
TRBJ2-1	-	TRBD2	TRBV5-1	CASSTGTSGGFNEQFF	TGCGCCAGCAGCACCGGGACTAGCGGGGGTTTCAATGAGCAGTTCTTC
TRBJ2-5	many	TRBD2	TRBV7-6	CASSLARLAGEEYF	TGTGCCAGCAGCTTAGCAAGACTAGCGGGGGAAGAGTACTTC
TRBJ1-4	few	-	TRBV18	CASSLRSDEKLFF	TGTGCCAGCTCACTTCGCTCGGACGAAAAACTGTTTTTT
TRBJ2-1	few	TRBD2	TRBV7-9	CASSLRLAKFF	TGTGCCAGCAGCCTCCGACTAGCGAAGTTCTTC
TRBJ1-2	-	TRBD1	TRBV20-1	CSATPWGTGESGYTF	TGCAGTGCTACACCTTGGGGGACAGGAGAGTCTGGCTACACCTTC
TRBJ2-5	-	-	TRBV10-2	CASSGVRGVETQYF	TGCGCCAGCAGCGGGGTCAGGGGTGTAGAGACCCAGTACTTC
TRBJ2-2	-	TRBD1	TRBV4-2	CASAPGGLGTGELFF	TGTGCCAGCGCTCCAGGGGGCCTCGGCACCGGGGAGCTGTTTTTT
TRBJ2-5	few	-	TRBV10-3	CAISPRGWDQYF	TGTGCCATCAGTCCGAGAGGGTGGGACCAGTACTTC
TRBJ2-1	-	TRBD2	TRBV7-2	CASSLVASGGAGEQFF	TGTGCCAGCAGCCTAGTGGCTAGCGGGGGGGCAGGTGAGCAGTTCTTC
TRBJ1-6	many	-	TRBV12-3/TRBV12-4	CASSPQGSRDSPLHF	TGTGCCAGCAGCCCACAGGGATCGCGCGATTCACCCCTCCACTTT
TRBJ2-3	-	-	TRBV2	CASARREEDTQYF	TGTGCCAGCGCGCGGAGGGAGGAAGATACGCAGTATTTT
TRBJ1-2	-	-	TRBV4-3	CASSPSPQRSYGYTF	TGCGCCAGCAGCCCCAGCCCCCAAAGGAGCTATGGCTACACCTTC
TRBJ2-1	-	-	TRBV7-9	CATTASGRHNEQFF	TGTGCCACCACAGCTTCCGGGCGCCACAATGAGCAGTTCTTC
TRBJ1-5	-	-	TRBV6-6	CASSYAGNNQPQHF	TGTGCCAGCAGTTACGCAGGCAACAATCAGCCCCAGCATTTT
TRBJ2-1	few	TRBD2	TRBV6-6	CASSYPSGGTRYEQFF	TGTGCCAGCAGTTACCCTAGCGGGGGAACAAGATATGAGCAGTTCTTC
TRBJ2-5	few	-	TRBV7-9	CASSLFETQYF	TGTGCCAGCAGCTTATTTGAGACCCAGTACTTC
TRBJ1-5	once	TRBD1	TRBV30	CAWSGQGNNQPQHF	TGTGCCTGGAGCGGACAGGGGAACAATCAGCCCCAGCATTTT
TRBJ1-6	-	-	TRBV5-6	CASSIGSPSNSPLHF	TGTGCCAGCAGCATCGGTTCCCCCTCTAATTCACCCCTCCACTTT
TRBJ2-3	few	TRBD2	TRBV4-3	CASSQAGGRGDTDTQYF	TGCGCCAGCAGCCAAGCGGGCGGGCGGGGGGACACAGATACGCAGTATTTT
TRBJ2-3	few	TRBD2	TRBV6-2/TRBV6-3	CASRTSGSTDTQYF	TGTGCCAGCAGGACTAGCGGGAGCACAGATACGCAGTATTTT
TRBJ2-7	few	TRBD1	TRBV10-3	CATKGQSSYEQYF	TGTGCCACCAAGGGACAGAGCTCCTACGAGCAGTACTTC
TRBJ2-1	-	-	TRBV5-6	CASSERQRSYNEQFF	TGTGCCAGCAGCGAAAGACAGCGGTCCTACAATGAGCAGTTCTTC
TRBJ1-4	-	-	TRBV6-5	CASSYGLSAGEKLFF	TGTGCCAGCAGTTACGGTCTCAGCGCGGGTGAAAAACTGTTTTTT
TRBJ1-4	few	-	TRBV9	CASSVLDNPPGKLFF	TGTGCCAGCAGCGTACTGGACAACCCTCCCGGAAAACTGTTTTTT
TRBJ1-2	-	TRBD1	TRBV6-1	CASSVRGTGLYGYTF	TGTGCCAGCAGTGTTCGCGGGACAGGGCTCTATGGCTACACCTTC
TRBJ1-2	-	TRBD1	TRBV19	CASSNRRTGGRDGYTF	TGTGCCAGTAGTAATCGACGGACAGGGGGAAGAGATGGCTACACCTTC
TRBJ1-2	-	TRBD1	TRBV6-2/TRBV6-3	CASSTGQGYGYTF	TGTGCCAGCAGTACGGGACAGGGTTATGGCTACACCTTC